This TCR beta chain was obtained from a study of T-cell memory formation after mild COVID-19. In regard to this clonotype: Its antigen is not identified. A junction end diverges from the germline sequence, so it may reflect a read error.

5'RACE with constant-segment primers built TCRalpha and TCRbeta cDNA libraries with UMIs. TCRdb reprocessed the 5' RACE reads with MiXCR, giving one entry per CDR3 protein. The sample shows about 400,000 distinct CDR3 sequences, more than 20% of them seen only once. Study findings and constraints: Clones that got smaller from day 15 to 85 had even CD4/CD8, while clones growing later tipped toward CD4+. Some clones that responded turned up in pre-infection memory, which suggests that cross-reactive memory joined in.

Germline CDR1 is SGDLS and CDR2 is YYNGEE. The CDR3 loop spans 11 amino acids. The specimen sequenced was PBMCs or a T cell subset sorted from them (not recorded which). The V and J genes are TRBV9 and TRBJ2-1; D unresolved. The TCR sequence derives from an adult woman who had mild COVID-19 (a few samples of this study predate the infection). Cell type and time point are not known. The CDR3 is CASSGGRIQLF. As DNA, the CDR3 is TGTGCCAGCAGCGGAGGACGTATCCAGTTATTC.